This T cell receptor (beta chain) was recorded in a study of blood T cell repertoires in COVID-19. Germline trimming cut 5 bases from V and 7 bases from J; bases unmatched to any gene: 10. The CDR3 has 15 amino acids. From germline, CDR1 is SGHVS and CDR2 FQNEAQ. Only in-frame clones appear in the TCRdb table, and some are missing; sequencing was by immunoSEQ multiplex PCR. Here the sample spans roughly 410,000 clones, 70% to 90% being singletons. The sequence came from a woman aged 40-49 years with COVID-19, enrolled during active disease. The genes are TRBV7-8 and TRBJ1-4, with 7 nucleotides matching TRBD1. Sequenced material: peripheral blood. DNA of the CDR3: TGTGCCAGCAGCCCAACAGGGGCAAGGGCTGAAAAACTGTTTTTT. This codes for CASSPTGARAEKLFF.